This TCR beta chain was obtained from a study of T-cell memory formation after mild COVID-19. Study details: TCR clusters mostly belonged to single donors. Study outcomes and limitations: Largely, contracting CD4+ clones fell within CM and EM, and contracting CD8+ clones within EMRA. A balance of CD4 and CD8 characterized clones contracting day 15 to 85, whereas later expanders leaned CD4+.

Turning to this clonotype: Its antigen is unidentified.

Germline V gives CDR1 SGHTA, CDR2 FQGNSA. The CDR3 has 14 amino acids. V was clipped by 1 base and J by 8 bases; unmatched bases: 6. 5'RACE with constant-segment primers yielded barcoded, UMI-tagged TCR alpha and TCR beta cDNA libraries. TCRdb fed the 5' RACE reads into MiXCR, producing one record per CDR3 protein. The table includes 300,000 or so distinct CDR3 sequences, about 17% detected once. This clonotype was sampled from a man aged 18 to 30 who had mild COVID-19 (a few samples of this study predate the infection). Cell type and time point are not known. The rearrangement uses TRBV7-2 and TRBJ1-2; 8 nucleotides agree with TRBD1. The material sequenced was PBMCs or a T cell subset sorted from them (not recorded which). The CDR3 spells CASSLGPGGRGYTF. CDR3 in DNA: TGTGCCAGCAGCTTAGGTCCAGGGGGCCGGGGCTACACCTTC.